The 14 T cell receptor beta chains given below trace back to one sample, sequenced in a study of T cells in narcolepsy. Measured with immunoSEQ multiplex PCR; TCRdb has only the in-frame clones, and not every one. This table has 25,000 to 35,000 clones, 65% to 90% appearing once. The sequenced sample was CD45RA- memory CD4+ T cells from PBMCs. These receptors originate from a human donor with narcolepsy.

This rearrangement joins TRBV7-9 to TRBJ1-5; perhaps TRBD1 as D (5 bases). In germline, CDR1 is SEHNR, CDR2 FQNEAQ (reference sequence). Deletions cut 5 bases from V and 0 bases from J, with 11 bases between. This CDR3 region has 15 residues. CDR3 nucleotide sequence: TGTGCCAGCAGCAGGGACGGTTATAGCAATCAGCCCCAGCATTTT. This encodes CASSRDGYSNQPQHF.

This clone was recorded only once. The genes are TRBV7-9 and TRBJ1-2; no clear D gene. This CDR3 has 15 residues. CDR1 and CDR2 (germline): SEHNR, FQNEAQ (reference sequence). V was clipped by 6 bases and J by 1 base, with 15 bases between them. The CDR3 loop reads CASSSARESNYGYTF. The CDR3 DNA sequence: TGTGCCAGCAGTTCGGCTAGGGAAAGTAACTATGGCTACACCTTC.

The CDR3 DNA is TGTGCCAGCAGCTTAGTAGGGGGCAACACTGAAGCTTTCTTT. Its protein is CASSLVGGNTEAFF. The chain has TRBV11-2 and TRBJ1-1; TRBD1 matches 7 bases. CDR1 SGHAT and CDR2 FQNNGV come from the germline V gene. This CDR3 has 14 residues. Trimming at V came to 1 base and at J to 2 bases, leaving 1 base not matched to a gene.

This chain connects TRBV6-5 to TRBJ2-5; D possibly corresponds to TRBD1 (6 bases). The end of the DNA fits TRBJ2-7 better, so the J call may be wrong. The CDR3 totals 14 residues. Germline V gene lookup returns CDR1 MNHEY and CDR2 SVGAGI. CDR3 in amino acids: CASSRTTGLHEQYF. The CDR3 DNA sequence: TGTGCCAGCAGTCGAACTACAGGGCTCCACGAGCAGTACTTC.

The V and J genes are TRBV19 and TRBJ2-7, with TRBD1 identical over 10 bases. This CDR3 comprises 15 residues. Germline CDR1 and CDR2: LNHDA and SQIVND (reference sequence). V shed 4 bases, J shed 0 bases, and the junction held 3 bases outside the gene matches. Written as DNA, the CDR3 is TGTGCCAGTAGTAACCGGGACAGGGGCTCCTACGAGCAGTACTTC. Amino acid sequence: CASSNRDRGSYEQYF. The full variable domain, with the rest looked up from reference TRBV19 and TRBJ2-7, is DGGITQSPKYLFRKEGQNVTLSCEQNLNHDAMYWYRQDPGQGLRLIYYSQIVNDFQKGDIAEGYSVSREKKESFPLTVTSAQKNPTAFYLCASSNRDRGSYEQYFGPGTRLTVT.

The chain joins TRBV12-5 to TRBJ2-5; D is possibly TRBD2 (6 bases). Judging by the DNA end, TRBJ2-7 fits better; the J call may be wrong. CDR1 is LGHNT and CDR2 is FRNRAP in the germline V gene. The CDR3 covers 14 residues. CDR3 sequence reads: CARGPVRGSYEQYF. DNA for the CDR3: TGTGCTAGGGGGCCGGTGCGGGGTAGCTACGAGCAGTACTTC.

The J gene is TRBJ2-7, the V gene TRBV7-9, with 7 bases lining up with TRBD1. The V segment lost 1 base and the J segment 1 base; nucleotides outside the gene matches: 4. There are 15 residues in the CDR3. The germline V gene encodes CDR1 SEHNR and CDR2 FQNEAQ (reference sequence). CDR3 region: CASSLGGQESYEQYF. The CDR3 DNA is TGTGCCAGCAGCTTAGGAGGACAGGAGTCCTACGAGCAGTACTTC.

The V gene is TRBV30, the J gene TRBJ2-1, with D maybe TRBD2 (6 bases). V was trimmed by 1 base and J by 5 bases, leaving 15 bases between them. The CDR3 sequence is 15 residues long. Per the germline V gene, CDR1 is GTSNPN and CDR2 is SVGIG (reference sequence). This CDR3 is CAWSGDSSGDNEQFF. Here the CDR3 DNA reads TGTGCCTGGAGTGGGGACTCCTCGGGGGACAATGAGCAGTTCTTC.

The chain joins TRBV28 to TRBJ1-1; TRBD1 might be the D (5 bases). Trimming removed 8 bases from V and 4 bases from J, with 11 bases in between. The V gene's germline CDR1 is MDHEN and CDR2 SYDVKM. The CDR3 is 12 residues long. CDR3 nucleotide sequence: TGTGCCAGCGGGGCAGGCCTCACTGAAGCTTTCTTT. Translated, it gives CASGAGLTEAFF. Full variable domain (missing parts from reference TRBV28 and TRBJ1-1): DVKVTQSSRYLVKRTGEKVFLECVQDMDHENMFWYRQDPGLGLRLIYFSYDVKMKEKGDIPEGYSVSREKKERFSLILESASTNQTSMYLCASGAGLTEAFFGQGTRLTVV.

This rearrangement joins TRBV7-2 to TRBJ1-2; 7 nucleotides align to TRBD1. V was clipped by 1 base and J by 8 bases; unmatched bases: 1. The CDR3 is made up of 12 amino acids. CDR1 is SGHTA, CDR2 FQGNSA, per germline. CDR3 residues: CASSLGQGGYTF. For the CDR3, the DNA is TGTGCCAGCAGCTTAGGACAGGGCGGCTACACCTTC.

About this clone: Germline and junction disagree at one end, which may indicate a read error. The chain has TRBV7-7 and TRBJ2-1; 8 bases are shared with TRBD1. The length of the CDR3 is 13 residues. CDR1 SSHAT and CDR2 FNYEAQ come from the germline V gene (reference sequence). CDR3 DNA sequence: TGTGCTAGCAGCTTAGCGGACAGGGAAGAAAAGTTCTTC. It yields the protein CASSLADREEKFF.

The chain employs TRBV11-1 and TRBJ2-1; 10 bases fit TRBD2. Germline trimming cut 5 bases from V and 10 bases from J; bases unmatched to any gene: 11. CDR1 SGHAT and CDR2 FQDESV come from the germline V gene (reference sequence). The CDR3 extends over 15 amino acids. The CDR3 DNA reads as TGTGCCAGCAGCCCTCTAGCGGGAGCGTCCAGAGAGCAGTTCTTC. It translates to CASSPLAGASREQFF.

The genes are TRBV7-2 and TRBJ2-5; TRBD2 is a possible D gene (5 bases). In germline, CDR1 is SGHTA, CDR2 FQGNSA. The CDR3 consists of 14 residues. Trimming pared 2 bases from V and 5 bases from J, leaving 12 bases between. The CDR3 sequence is CASSLTTGWETQYF. The CDR3 DNA is TGTGCCAGCAGCTTAACGACGGGATGGGAGACCCAGTACTTC. The full variable domain, with the rest looked up from reference TRBV7-2 and TRBJ2-5, is GAGVSQSPSNKVTEKGKDVELRCDPISGHTALYWYRQSLGQGLEFLIYFQGNSAPDKSGLPSDRFSAERTGGSVSTLTIQRTQQEDSAVYLCASSLTTGWETQYFGPGTRLLVL.

The genes are TRBV6-5 and TRBJ1-4; TRBD1 is a possible D gene (5 bases). The CDR3 spans 14 residues. V was shortened by 6 bases and J by 2 bases, with 10 bases between the two germline ends. CDR1 is MNHEY, CDR2 SVGAGI, per germline. The DNA of the CDR3 is TGTGCCAGCAGGAGGGGTTGGACTAATGAAAAACTGTTTTTT. Encoded protein: CASRRGWTNEKLFF.